Each of the 11 T cell receptor beta chains below was sequenced from the same sample in a study of blood T cell repertoires in COVID-19. Repertoires were generated with immunoSEQ multiplex PCR, while TCRdb's copy carries only in-frame clones and drops some. The sample lists hundreds of thousands of clones, roughly 89% occurring once. The sample taken for sequencing was peripheral blood. The receptors here all came from a man aged 18 to 35 with COVID-19, enrolled during active disease.

The chain employs TRBV4-1 and TRBJ1-1; D not resolved. V shed 4 bases and J shed 0 bases, with 15 bases lying between them. Germline values: CDR1 MGHRA, CDR2 YSYEKL. The CDR3 length is 16 residues. The CDR3 DNA sequence: TGCGCCAGCAGCCTTAAGGAGGGCCTCATGAACACTGAAGCTTTCTTT. Translating it yields CASSLKEGLMNTEAFF.

The chain combines TRBV6-1 with TRBJ1-5, with D possibly being TRBD1 (5 bases). Germline V CDR1 and CDR2: MNHNS, SASEGT. V shed 0 bases and J shed 1 base, with 7 bases lying between them. The CDR3 extends over 15 amino acids. The CDR3 DNA follows: TGTGCCAGCAGTGAAGCAGGGGTGAGCAATCAGCCCCAGCATTTT. As protein: CASSEAGVSNQPQHF.

The chain recombines TRBV2 with TRBJ2-5; 8 nucleotides match TRBD1. The CDR3 is 14 amino acids. Germline lookup yields CDR1 SNHLY and CDR2 FYNNEI. Losses at the gene ends were 4 bases for V and 5 bases for J; bases not matched to a gene: 6. The CDR3 region is CASSVSGGRETQYF. For the CDR3, the DNA is TGTGCCAGCAGTGTTTCAGGGGGCAGGGAGACCCAGTACTTC.

The chain combines TRBV7-6 with TRBJ2-3, with D maybe TRBD2 (5 bases). From germline, CDR1 is SGHVS and CDR2 FNYEAQ. V lost 5 bases and J 4 bases, leaving 13 bases between the germline ends. There are 14 residues in the CDR3. The chain's CDR3 is CASSEGPSPDTQYF. CDR3 in DNA: TGTGCCAGCAGCGAGGGCCCGTCCCCAGATACGCAGTATTTT.

This clone has just a few counts. The genes are TRBV20-1 and TRBJ1-2, with TRBD1 matching over 8 bases. The germline gives CDR1 DFQATT, CDR2 SNEGSKA (reference sequence). The CDR3 is 13 residues long. With V trimmed by 3 bases and J by 4 bases, 4 bases remained unmatched. The CDR3 reads CSASPGGGYGYTF. The CDR3 coding sequence is TGCAGTGCTAGTCCAGGGGGCGGCTATGGCTACACCTTC.

The gene calls are TRBV5-4 and TRBJ2-5; 8 nucleotides match TRBD1. V was pared by 3 bases and J by 3 bases, with 1 base of the junction left unmatched. CDR1 is SGHNT, CDR2 YYREEE, per germline (reference sequence). CDR3 length: 13 residues. CDR3 sequence (DNA): TGTGCCAGCAGCTGGGACAGGAAAGAGACCCAGTACTTC. This gives the protein CASSWDRKETQYF. The whole variable domain, remainder taken from reference TRBV5-4 and TRBJ2-5, is ETGVTQSPTHLIKTRGQQVTLRCSSQSGHNTVSWYQQALGQGPQFIFQYYREEENGRGNFPPRFSGLQFPNYSSELNVNALELDDSALYLCASSWDRKETQYFGPGTRLLVL.

The J gene is TRBJ2-7, the V gene TRBV6-5, with 11 bases lining up with TRBD1. The V and J ends lost 6 bases and 3 bases, in that order; junction bases with no gene match: 4. This CDR3 has 14 amino acids. Germline CDR1 reads MNHEY; CDR2 reads SVGAGI. In nucleotides, the CDR3 is TGTGCCAGCAGGCGGGGGACAGGGGGCTACGAGCAGTACTTC. Protein product: CASRRGTGGYEQYF.

The V call is TRBV4-1, the J call TRBJ1-5; TRBD1 matches 10 bases. V dropped 2 bases and J dropped 0; count of bases not matched to a gene: 7. This CDR3 contains 18 residues. Germline assignment: CDR1 MGHRA and CDR2 YSYEKL. The CDR3 sequence: CASSQPRDRGFSNQPQHF. The CDR3 bases are TGCGCCAGCAGCCAACCCCGGGACAGGGGTTTTAGCAATCAGCCCCAGCATTTT.

CDR3 sequence reads: CASSPGLDAGTDTQYF. The CDR3 nucleotides are TGTGCCAGCAGCCCCGGGTTAGACGCTGGCACAGATACGCAGTATTTT. The V gene is TRBV5-4, the J gene TRBJ2-3; D gene ambiguous. V lost 4 bases, J lost 1 base, and 16 bases lay in between. The CDR3 is made up of 16 amino acids. Germline values: CDR1 SGHNT, CDR2 YYREEE (reference sequence).

The chain uses TRBV3-1 (or the pseudogene TRBV3-2) and TRBJ2-1; no definite D call. This CDR3 contains 13 residues. Deletions cut 5 bases from V and 10 bases from J, with 15 bases between. Germline CDR1 and CDR2: LGHDT and YNNKEL (reference sequence). The DNA for the CDR3 is TGTGCCAGCAGCGAGAACAACAGCCCGGAGCAGTTCTTC. This translates into CASSENNSPEQFF.

The chain carries TRBV6-5 and TRBJ2-4; D unresolved. This CDR3 has 14 amino acids. V shed 5 bases and J shed 0 bases, with 8 bases lying between them. Germline CDR1 is MNHEY and CDR2 is SVGAGI. CDR3 loop: CASSQLLAKNIQYF. CDR3 DNA sequence: TGTGCCAGCAGTCAACTACTAGCCAAAAACATTCAGTACTTC.